The present T cell receptor beta chain was sequenced within a study of blood T cell repertoires in COVID-19. Across about two dozen US areas, participants ranged in age from 18 to 89 years. In assigning cohorts, the study relied on participant-reported clinical history. Recovered status in Cohort 3 required two negative PCRs, clearance, or symptom resolution. Germline CDR1 is SGDLS and CDR2 is YYNGEE. This CDR3 comprises 17 residues. J gave up 6 bases and V 0 bases, and 7 bases lay outside the gene matches. Original handling: Amplification with reference gene primers provided the estimates of nucleated cell counts. Produced via immunoSEQ multiplex PCR; TCRdb's table is partial and in-frame only. Clone size and V and J calls were adopted from that table, with D and trimming inferred from the DNA. The sample holds about 330,000 clones; approximately 89% are singletons and the top ten take about 5.7%.

The TCR comes from a woman in her thirties who had recovered from COVID-19. The chain employs TRBV9 and TRBJ2-3, with TRBD2 identical over 13 bases. Sequenced: PBMCs or T cells enriched from blood (not recorded which). The CDR3: CASSVATGLAGVDTQYF. The CDR3 coding sequence is TGTGCCAGCAGCGTAGCTACTGGACTAGCGGGGGTGGATACGCAGTATTTT.